This TCR beta chain was sequenced in a study of beta chain features in type 1 diabetes. Study-level background: Across the samples, roughly 99 million sorted cells were examined in total.

Overall study results and limits: Among patients, naive, central memory and Treg TCRB repertoires appeared more similar than among healthy donors.

What was sequenced were expressed TCRB transcripts, since all of the isolated RNA had been reverse transcribed. The average for stem cell-like memory T cell samples was some 1 million reads. Clones were sequenced by immunoSEQ multiplex PCR, and TCRdb holds only the in-frame ones, with some missing. The table lists 65,000 to 100,000 clones, 25% to 35% of them singletons. CDR3 length equals 13 residues. Germline loops: CDR1 MNHNS, CDR2 SASEGT. V dropped 10 bases and J dropped 1 base, with 13 bases sitting between them. CD4+ naive, central memory, regulatory and stem cell-like memory subsets were isolated by sorting on CD45RO/CCR7/CD25/CD127/CD95/CD27. Details on this clone: Its matching antigen is unknown.

Sequenced material: stem cell memory CD4+ T cells from blood. This clonotype was obtained from a woman between 18 and 29 years old in good health. V gene TRBV6-1 combines with J gene TRBJ2-5; perhaps TRBD2 as D (5 bases). This chain's CDR3 is CATSRGFQETQYF. DNA for the CDR3: TGTGCCACCTCCCGAGGGTTCCAAGAGACCCAGTACTTC.